The next 2 T cell receptor beta chains were all read from a single sample in a study of OX40 agonist ivuxolimab in advanced cancers. TCRdb keeps only in-frame clones here, not all; method: immunoSEQ multiplex PCR. This table has about 64,000 clones, more than 80% appearing once. The source was CD4+ or CD8+ T cells sorted from blood, collected in a trial of the OX40 agonist ivuxolimab. These receptors originate from an adult with an advanced solid tumor such as melanoma, head and neck, liver or kidney cancer.

This clone came up a few times. This sequence joins TRBV7-3 and TRBJ2-3; D not resolved. The CDR3 extends over 16 amino acids. Germline CDR1 is SGHTA and CDR2 is FQGTGA. V lost 2 bases and J lost 1, with 13 bases in between. The CDR3 DNA is TGTGCCAGCAGCTTATTCCCTGCTGTTGGCACAGATACGCAGTATTTT. Protein: CASSLFPAVGTDTQYF.

This clone occurred a few times. The chain has TRBV12-5 and TRBJ2-7, with 8 bases aligning to TRBD1. Trimming removed 5 bases from V and 3 bases from J; junction bases left unmatched: 6. The CDR3 is 14 amino acids. Germline CDR1 and CDR2: LGHNT and FRNRAP. The CDR3 sequence is CASGPRDRNYEQYF. DNA of the CDR3: TGTGCTAGTGGTCCAAGGGACAGGAACTACGAGCAGTACTTC.